This T cell receptor (beta chain) comes out of a study of a mutant IDH1 vaccine in newly diagnosed glioma listed by TCRdb under 2021. Broadly, across the study: Of the 30 to 35 patients who were treated, about 62% were male and roughly 38% were female, and the mean age was around 43 years. Prior to enrollment, standard therapy consisting of radiotherapy alone, temozolomide alone, or radiochemotherapy with temozolomide had been administered to patients, with the combination being received by most patients. Peripheral blood samples were drawn at six visits, namely V03 (baseline), V05, V07, V10, V12 and V13. Longitudinal TCRB deep sequencing was performed for roughly 24 treated patients wherever samples were available for exploratory analyses. Overall results and qualifications from the work: Immune responses induced by the vaccine were seen in approximately 93% of patients across multiple MHC alleles. Pseudoprogression appeared unrelated to alterations in the top peripheral T cell clonotypes detected by TCRB sequencing. The authors noted that analyses of patient blood samples could not be reproduced because of sample limitations. Availability determined which PBMC samples were chosen for TCRB deep sequencing.

Receptors were amplified or captured by the immunoSEQ multiplex PCR assay. Rearranged TCR beta chain sequences were amplified with the hsTCRB Kit following the manufacturer's protocol. TCRB libraries were sequenced on an Illumina MiSeq. Under the source paper's analysis protocol: Demultiplexing, trimming and gene mapping were performed with the kit vendor's proprietary platform. TCRdb holds this immuneACCESS table with in-frame rearrangements only. Some clones are missing; in checked studies, unresolved V genes explain under half, and the rest has no known cause. The D gene and trimming were derived from the DNA, and the V and J assignments and clone size from that table. This sample lists about 34,000 clones; about four fifths were detected once. Of the sample, around 9.5% is held by the ten largest clones. The count of this clone is one. No cognate antigen has been identified for it. Qualities for individual bases were not recorded, and no much larger clone is one base off.

The sample's time point, from its label and the paper: baseline, week 1 (first vaccination visit). The treatment or condition label for this specimen denotes: pre-vaccination baseline after standard-of-care therapy. Donors had newly diagnosed WHO grade 3 or 4 IDH1-mutant astrocytomas with loss of nuclear ATRX. The samples were drawn from NOA16, a multicentre, single-arm, open-label phase I trial in Germany that tested a mutant IDH1 peptide vaccine in humans for the first time. For immunogenicity testing, the blood drawn at visit V03 was used as the baseline sample. Genomic DNA for TCRB sequencing was isolated from EDTA blood with the DNeasy Blood and Tissue Kit. The CDR3 holds 16 amino acids from the cysteine to the phenylalanine. The CDR3 DNA has 48 bases and is translated from base 1. CDR1 is given as MGHDK and CDR2 as SYGVNS, both from the germline V gene. Trimming removed 4 bases from V and 8 bases from J; the gene matches leave 16 bases unexplained.

This receptor chain uses TRBV25-1 and TRBJ1-1, and 7 junction bases match TRBD1. Sequencing used peripheral blood mononuclear cells (PBMCs), obtained from a glioma patient treated with radiotherapy, temozolomide or both. The sequence derives from a man aged 50-60 years with glioma. Some clones in this sample may be carry-over from other donors' samples. Here the CDR3 is given as CASSAQSFGQGGEAFF. DNA sequence: TGTGCCAGCAGTGCACAATCTTTTGGGCAGGGGGGAGAAGCTTTCTTT.